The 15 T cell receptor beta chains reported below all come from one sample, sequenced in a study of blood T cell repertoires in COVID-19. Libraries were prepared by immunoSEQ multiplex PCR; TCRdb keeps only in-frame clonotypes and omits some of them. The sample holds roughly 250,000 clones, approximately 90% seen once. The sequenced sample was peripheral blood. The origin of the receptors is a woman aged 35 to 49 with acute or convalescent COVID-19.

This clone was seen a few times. Here the CDR3 DNA reads TGCGCCAGCAGCTTCAGGGGAGAGACCCAGTACTTC. It codes for CASSFRGETQYF. The chain couples TRBV5-1 to TRBJ2-5; perhaps TRBD1 as D (6 bases). V was shortened by 2 bases and J by 4 bases, with 6 bases between the two germline ends. The germline CDR1 and CDR2 sequences are SGHRS and YFSETQ. This CDR3 spans 12 amino acids.

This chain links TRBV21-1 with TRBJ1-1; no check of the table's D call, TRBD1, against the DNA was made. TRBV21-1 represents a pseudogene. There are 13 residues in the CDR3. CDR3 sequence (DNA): TGTGCCAGCAGCGCCAGGGGAGACACTGAAGCTTTCTTT. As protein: CASSARGDTEAFF.

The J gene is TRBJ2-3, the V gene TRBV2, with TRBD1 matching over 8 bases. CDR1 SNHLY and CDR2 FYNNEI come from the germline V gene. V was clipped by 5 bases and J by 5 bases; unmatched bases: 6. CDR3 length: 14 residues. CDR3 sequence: CASSRDRLGDTQYF. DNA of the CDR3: TGTGCCAGCAGTCGGGACAGGTTGGGAGATACGCAGTATTTT.

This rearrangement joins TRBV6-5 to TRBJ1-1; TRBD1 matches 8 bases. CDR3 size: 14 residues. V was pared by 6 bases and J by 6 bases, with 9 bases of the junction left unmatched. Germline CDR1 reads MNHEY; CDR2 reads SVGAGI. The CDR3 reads CASSLTQGAAEAFF. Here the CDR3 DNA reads TGTGCCAGCAGCCTAACCCAGGGGGCGGCTGAAGCTTTCTTT.

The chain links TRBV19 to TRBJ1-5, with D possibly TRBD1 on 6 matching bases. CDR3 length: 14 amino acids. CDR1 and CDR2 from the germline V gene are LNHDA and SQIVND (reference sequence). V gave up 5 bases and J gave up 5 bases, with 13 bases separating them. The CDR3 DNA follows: TGTGCCAGTAGTCATGGGGGCGATTATCAGCCCCAGCATTTT. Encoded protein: CASSHGGDYQPQHF.

The CDR3 DNA sequence: TGTGCCAGTACTCTTCAGGGGGCGAGTCAGCCCCAGCATTTT. Its protein product is CASTLQGASQPQHF. V and J are TRBV19 and TRBJ1-5; TRBD1 matches 8 bases. This CDR3 comprises 14 residues. Trimming removed 7 bases from V and 6 bases from J; junction bases left unmatched: 8. In germline, CDR1 is LNHDA, CDR2 SQIVND (reference sequence).

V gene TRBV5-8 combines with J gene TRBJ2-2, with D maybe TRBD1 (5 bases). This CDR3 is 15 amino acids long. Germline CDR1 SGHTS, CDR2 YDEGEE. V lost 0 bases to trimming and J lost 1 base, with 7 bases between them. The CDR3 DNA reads TGTGCCAGCAGCTTGGGGCAGGGGAACACCGGGGAGCTGTTTTTT. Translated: CASSLGQGNTGELFF.

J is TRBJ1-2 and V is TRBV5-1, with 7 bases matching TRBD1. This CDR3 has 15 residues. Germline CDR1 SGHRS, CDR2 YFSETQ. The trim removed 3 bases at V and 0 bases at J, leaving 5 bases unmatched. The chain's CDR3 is CASSSGTVANYGYTF. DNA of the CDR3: TGCGCCAGCAGCTCTGGGACAGTCGCTAACTATGGCTACACCTTC.

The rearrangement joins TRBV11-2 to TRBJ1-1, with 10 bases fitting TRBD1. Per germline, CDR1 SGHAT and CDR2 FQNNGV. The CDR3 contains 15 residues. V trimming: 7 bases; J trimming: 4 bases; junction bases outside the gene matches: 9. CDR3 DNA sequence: TGTGCCAGCATGGACAGGGGGAAGAGTAGCACTGAAGCTTTCTTT. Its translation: CASMDRGKSSTEAFF.

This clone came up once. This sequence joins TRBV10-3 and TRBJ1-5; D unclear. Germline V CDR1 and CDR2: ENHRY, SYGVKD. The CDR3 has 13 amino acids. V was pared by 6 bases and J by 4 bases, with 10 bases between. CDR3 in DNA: TGTGCCATCAGCGATGGACTGAATCAGCCCCAGCATTTT. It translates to CAISDGLNQPQHF.

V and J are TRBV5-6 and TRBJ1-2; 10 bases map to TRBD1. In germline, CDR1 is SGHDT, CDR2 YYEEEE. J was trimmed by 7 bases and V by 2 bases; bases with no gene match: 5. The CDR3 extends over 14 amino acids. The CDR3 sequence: CASSFWDRGSGYTF. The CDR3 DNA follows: TGTGCCAGCAGCTTTTGGGACAGGGGATCTGGCTACACCTTC.

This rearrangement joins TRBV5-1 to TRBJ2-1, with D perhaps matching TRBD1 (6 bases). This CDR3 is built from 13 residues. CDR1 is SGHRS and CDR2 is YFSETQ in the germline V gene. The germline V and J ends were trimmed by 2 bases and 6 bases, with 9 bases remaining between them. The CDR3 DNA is TGCGCCAGCAGCTTACAGGGATCCAATGAGCAGTTCTTC. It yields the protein CASSLQGSNEQFF.

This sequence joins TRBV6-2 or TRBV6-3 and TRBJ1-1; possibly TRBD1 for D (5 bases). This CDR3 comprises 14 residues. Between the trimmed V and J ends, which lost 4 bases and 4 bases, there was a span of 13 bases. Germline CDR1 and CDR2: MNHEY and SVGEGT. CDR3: CASSFGGVVTEAFF. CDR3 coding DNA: TGTGCCAGCAGTTTTGGGGGGGTCGTCACTGAAGCTTTCTTT.

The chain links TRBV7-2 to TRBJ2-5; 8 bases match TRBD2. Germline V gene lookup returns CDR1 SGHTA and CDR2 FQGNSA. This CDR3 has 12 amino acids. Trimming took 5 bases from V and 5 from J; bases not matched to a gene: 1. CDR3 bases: TGTGCCAGCAGCCGACTAGCGGAGACCCAGTACTTC. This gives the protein CASSRLAETQYF.

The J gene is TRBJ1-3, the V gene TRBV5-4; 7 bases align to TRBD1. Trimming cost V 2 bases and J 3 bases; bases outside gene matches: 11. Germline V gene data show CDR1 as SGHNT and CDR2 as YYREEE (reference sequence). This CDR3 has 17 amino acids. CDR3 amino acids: CASSLPGQNSGGNTIYF. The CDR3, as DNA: TGTGCCAGCAGCTTACCGGGACAGAACTCTGGTGGAAACACCATATATTTT.